Below are 10 T cell receptor beta chains sequenced from a single sample in a study of CD4 T cells in relation to SARS-CoV-2 and coronaviruses. Unexposed donor CD4+ T cells date from about 2011-2018, before the COVID-19 pandemic. Isolation of CD4+ T cells took place after 10 days in culture. No antigen has been identified for these receptors. The assay was immunoSEQ multiplex PCR, and TCRdb's table has in-frame clones only and misses some. Of about 23,000 clones in the sample, more than 75% are singletons; the top ten hold approximately 14%. The sequenced material came from CD4+ T cells from PBMCs, cultured in vitro. All receptors derive from a human donor in good health.

The chain joins TRBV15 to TRBJ2-3, with 8 positions matching TRBD2. J was trimmed by 5 bases and V by 2 bases; bases with no gene match: 6. There are 15 residues in the CDR3. The V gene's germline CDR1 is LNHNV and CDR2 YYDKDF (reference sequence). The CDR3 is CATSRPGLGQDTQYF. As DNA, the CDR3 is TGTGCCACCAGCAGACCGGGACTAGGTCAAGATACGCAGTATTTT.

This clone was recorded a few times. This sequence joins TRBV5-1 and TRBJ2-7; 9 bases are shared with TRBD1. This CDR3 is built from 14 residues. CDR1 is SGHRS and CDR2 is YFSETQ in the germline V gene. V lost 0 bases, J lost 4 bases, and 2 bases stayed unmatched. The CDR3 sequence is CASSLVGTGYEQYF. The DNA for the CDR3 is TGCGCCAGCAGCTTGGTTGGGACAGGGTACGAGCAGTACTTC.

The chain employs TRBV9 and TRBJ2-1, with D tentatively TRBD1 (6 bases). CDR3 length: 14 amino acids. Trimming left V 1 base short and J 6 bases short, with 11 bases between. Germline V lookup: CDR1 SGDLS, CDR2 YYNGEE. CDR3 region: CASSVSGESNEQFF. The CDR3 nucleotides read TGTGCCAGCAGCGTATCAGGGGAGAGCAATGAGCAGTTCTTC.

This clone appeared a single time. The chain couples TRBV7-3 to TRBJ1-6; D not certain. Germline-derived CDR1 and CDR2 are SGHTA and FQGTGA. The ends were cut back, 2 bases at V and 7 bases at J, with 3 bases in the middle. This CDR3 is 12 amino acids long. The CDR3 DNA sequence: TGTGCCAGCAGCTTAGAAAATTCACCCCTCCACTTT. This encodes CASSLENSPLHF.

The chain's CDR3 is CASSQGPETQYF. CDR3 bases: TGTGCCAGCTCACAGGGGCCGGAGACCCAGTACTTC. The V gene is TRBV18, the J gene TRBJ2-5, with TRBD1 as a possible D gene (5 bases). Trimming cost V 4 bases and J 5 bases, with 8 bases left between them. The CDR3 is 12 amino acids. The germline CDR1 and CDR2 sequences are KGHSH and LQKENI.

The V call is TRBV30, the J call TRBJ1-3, with a possible D match to TRBD1 (6 bases). V gave up 4 bases and J gave up 2 bases, with 15 bases separating them. Germline values: CDR1 GTSNPN, CDR2 SVGIG (reference sequence). CDR3 length: 15 residues. The chain's CDR3 is CAWMYRWGPGNTIYF. DNA for the CDR3: TGTGCCTGGATGTACAGGTGGGGGCCTGGAAACACCATATATTTT.

This chain joins TRBV6-5 and TRBJ2-7, with D perhaps TRBD2 (5 bases). With 6 bases removed from V and 1 base from J, the gap between germline ends came to 13 bases. The CDR3 loop spans 14 amino acids. Germline lookup yields CDR1 MNHEY and CDR2 SVGAGI. This CDR3 is CASRGFSASYEQYF. Written as DNA, the CDR3 is TGTGCCAGCAGGGGCTTTAGCGCGTCCTACGAGCAGTACTTC.

This clone occurred once. The rearrangement links TRBV3-1 (or the pseudogene TRBV3-2) to TRBJ1-1; D is ambiguous. The CDR3 is made up of 12 amino acids. V lost 3 bases, J lost 7 bases, and 9 bases lay in between. Germline CDR1 reads LGHDT; CDR2 reads YNNKEL (reference sequence). The chain's CDR3 is CASSQILGEAFF. CDR3 sequence (DNA): TGTGCCAGCAGCCAGATCTTGGGTGAAGCTTTCTTT.

V is TRBV5-5 and J is TRBJ1-1; 7 bases are shared with TRBD1. CDR1 and CDR2 (germline): SGHKS, YYEKEE (reference sequence). Unmatched junction bases numbered 3, after V lost 4 bases and J lost 3 bases. The CDR3 is 13 residues long. In nucleotides, the CDR3 is TGTGCCAGCAGCCCTCAGGGGGACACTGAAGCTTTCTTT. This sequence encodes CASSPQGDTEAFF.

The V gene is TRBV11-2, the J gene TRBJ2-3; 8 bases are a match to TRBD2. From germline, CDR1 is SGHAT and CDR2 FQNNGV. The CDR3 is 16 amino acids. V lost 1 base and J lost 0; bases outside the gene matches: 3. Here the CDR3 DNA reads TGTGCCAGCAGCTTAGGGGCGGGAGGAAGCACAGATACGCAGTATTTT. Its translation: CASSLGAGGSTDTQYF.